The following is a TCR beta chain sequence with its context. Antigen specificity is unknown. Sequencing was performed with immunoSEQ multiplex PCR; in TCRdb, only in-frame clones are kept and a portion is missing. The data show more than 75,000 clones, around 88% seen once. During the collection period, no donor immune events like infections were recorded. CDR3 length: 15 residues. The germline CDR1 and CDR2 sequences are PRHDT and FYEKMQ (reference sequence). The V segment lost 1 base and the J segment 8 bases; nucleotides outside the gene matches: 7. The source of the sample is a study of identifying expanded T cells in peripheral blood. Findings and limits, study-wide: Over approximately two and four weeks, about 15 and 18 clones changed, versus roughly 1.2 between replicates.

The chain has TRBV13 and TRBJ1-4; 7 bases match TRBD1. Source material: blood. The sequence was obtained from a person aged 18-70 years in good health. CDR3 bases: TGTGCCAGCAGCTTAGTAACAGGGGTAGGAGAAAAACTGTTTTTT. This translates into CASSLVTGVGEKLFF.